The clone carrying this T cell receptor beta chain came up a few times. The sample is drawn from a study of beta chain features in type 1 diabetes. Expressed TCRB transcripts were sequenced after all isolated RNA was converted to cDNA. About 3.6 million reads was the average for naive, central memory and regulatory T cell samples. Assay: immunoSEQ multiplex PCR; the TCRdb copy retains only in-frame clones and omits some. This sample yields about 930,000 clones, of which about a sixth are seen a single time; about 0.02% belongs to the top ten. The germline CDR1 and CDR2 sequences are MNHEY and SVGAGI. V lost 7 bases to trimming and J lost 2 bases, with 9 bases between them. The CDR3 spans 14 residues.

The TCR sequence derives from a young woman in good health. V usage is TRBV6-5 and J usage is TRBJ2-6; unclear D gene. The sequenced sample was naive CD4+ T cells from blood. The CDR3, as DNA: TGTGCCAGCACCCCTCCGCCTGGGGCCAACGTCCTGACTTTC. Its translation: CASTPPPGANVLTF.